One and the same sample provided the 4 T cell receptor beta chains below, sequenced in a study of shared T cell receptors in the human thymus. The repertoire was sequenced with immunoSEQ multiplex PCR; TCRdb's copy has only in-frame clones and lacks some. In the table there are about 540,000 clones, roughly 74% of which are singletons. These data were also filed under a second study, of human thymus T cells.

Sample: thymocytes. The source of these receptors is a boy younger than two with a congenital heart defect.

The chain carries TRBV11-2 and TRBJ2-3; TRBD1 matches 7 bases. The CDR3 consists of 17 residues. Germline loops: CDR1 SGHAT, CDR2 FQNNGV. J gave up 2 bases and V 0 bases, and 8 bases lay outside the gene matches. The CDR3 DNA reads TGTGCCAGCAGCTTAGATCGGGACAGTTTCCTCACAGATACGCAGTATTTT. Its protein is CASSLDRDSFLTDTQYF.

This rearrangement joins TRBV11-3 to TRBJ2-6, with a possible D match to TRBD2 (6 bases). The CDR3 sequence is 19 residues long. Germline V gene lookup returns CDR1 SGHNT and CDR2 YENEEA. Trimming took 1 base from V and 1 from J, leaving 17 bases between them. The CDR3 DNA sequence: TGTGCCAGCAGCTTAGGACCCCGGGGGATCATTTCTGGGGCCAACGTCCTGACTTTC. Translating gives CASSLGPRGIISGANVLTF.

J is TRBJ2-7 and V is TRBV7-9; 9 bases line up with TRBD1. This CDR3 contains 15 residues. Germline V CDR1 and CDR2: SEHNR, FQNEAQ (reference sequence). The V gene end was trimmed by 5 bases and the J gene end by 0 bases; junction bases not matched to a gene: 5. CDR3 DNA: TGTGCCAGCAGCCCCCGGGACAGGGCCTCCTACGAGCAGTACTTC. It encodes CASSPRDRASYEQYF.

The chain has TRBV10-3 and TRBJ2-3; possibly TRBD1 for D (5 bases). Looked up from germline, CDR1 is ENHRY and CDR2 is SYGVKD. V was clipped by 2 bases and J by 6 bases, with 12 bases between them. The CDR3 runs 14 residues. The CDR3, as DNA: TGTGCCATCAGTGAGCAGGGATCGGCGGATACGCAGTATTTT. This gives the protein CAISEQGSADTQYF.